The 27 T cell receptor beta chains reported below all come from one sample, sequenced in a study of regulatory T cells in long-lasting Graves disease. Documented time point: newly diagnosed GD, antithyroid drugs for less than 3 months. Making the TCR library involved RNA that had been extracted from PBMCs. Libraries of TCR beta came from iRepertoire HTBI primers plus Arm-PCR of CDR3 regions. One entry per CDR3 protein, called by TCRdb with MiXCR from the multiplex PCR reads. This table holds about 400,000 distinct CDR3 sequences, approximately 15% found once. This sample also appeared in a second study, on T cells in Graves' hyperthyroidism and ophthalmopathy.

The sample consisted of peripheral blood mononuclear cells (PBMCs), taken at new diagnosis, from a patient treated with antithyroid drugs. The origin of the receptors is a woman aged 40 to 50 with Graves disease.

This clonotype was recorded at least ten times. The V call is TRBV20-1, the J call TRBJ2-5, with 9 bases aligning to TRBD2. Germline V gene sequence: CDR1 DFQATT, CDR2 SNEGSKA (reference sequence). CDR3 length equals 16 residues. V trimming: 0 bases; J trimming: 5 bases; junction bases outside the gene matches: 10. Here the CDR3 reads CSARDLASGIYETQYF. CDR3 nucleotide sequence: TGCAGTGCTAGAGATCTGGCTAGCGGGATTTACGAGACCCAGTACTTC.

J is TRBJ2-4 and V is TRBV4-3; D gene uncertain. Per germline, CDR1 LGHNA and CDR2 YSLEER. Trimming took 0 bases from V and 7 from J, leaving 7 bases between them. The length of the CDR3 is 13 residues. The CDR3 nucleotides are TGCGCCAGCAGCCAAGATACTGGGAACATTCAGTACTTC. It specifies CASSQDTGNIQYF.

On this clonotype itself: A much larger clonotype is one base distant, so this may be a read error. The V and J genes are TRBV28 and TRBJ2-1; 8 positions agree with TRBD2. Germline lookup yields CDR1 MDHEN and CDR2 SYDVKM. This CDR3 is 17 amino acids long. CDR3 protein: CASSLQLGSGSGNERFF. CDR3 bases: TGTGCCAGCAGTTTACAACTCGGGAGCGGGAGTGGGAATGAGCGGTTCTTC.

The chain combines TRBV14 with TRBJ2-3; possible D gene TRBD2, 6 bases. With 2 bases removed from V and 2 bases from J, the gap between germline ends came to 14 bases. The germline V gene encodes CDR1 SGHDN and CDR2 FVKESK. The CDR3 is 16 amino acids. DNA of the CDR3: TGTGCCAGCAGCCAACGGGACTGGAAGATCACAGATACGCAGTATTTT. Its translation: CASSQRDWKITDTQYF.

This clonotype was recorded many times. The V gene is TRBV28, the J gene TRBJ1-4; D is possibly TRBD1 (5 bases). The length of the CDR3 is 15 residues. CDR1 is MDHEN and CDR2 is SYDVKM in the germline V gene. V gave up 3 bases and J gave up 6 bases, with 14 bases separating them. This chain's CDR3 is CASSLPGGVHEKLFF. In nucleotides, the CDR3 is TGTGCCAGCAGTTTGCCCGGGGGGGTTCATGAAAAACTGTTTTTT.

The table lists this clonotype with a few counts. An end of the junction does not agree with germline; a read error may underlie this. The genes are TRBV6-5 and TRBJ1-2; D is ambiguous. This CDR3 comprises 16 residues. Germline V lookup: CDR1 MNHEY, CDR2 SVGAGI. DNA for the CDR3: TGTGCCAGCAGTTACCTGCCTGGGCGGGCGAACTATGGCTACGCCTTC. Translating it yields CASSYLPGRANYGYAF.

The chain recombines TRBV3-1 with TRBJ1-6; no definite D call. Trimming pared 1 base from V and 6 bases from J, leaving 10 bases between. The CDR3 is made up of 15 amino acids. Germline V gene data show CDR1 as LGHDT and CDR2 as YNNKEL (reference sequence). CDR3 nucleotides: TGTGCCAGCAGCCAAGGCGCGCAGACTAATTCACCCCTCCACTTT. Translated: CASSQGAQTNSPLHF.

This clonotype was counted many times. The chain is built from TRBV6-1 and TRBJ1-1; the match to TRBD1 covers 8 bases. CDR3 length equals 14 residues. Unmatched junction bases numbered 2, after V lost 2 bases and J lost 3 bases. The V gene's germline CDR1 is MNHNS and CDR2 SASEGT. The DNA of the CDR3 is TGTGCCAGCAGTGAACTACAGGGGGACACTGAAGCTTTCTTT. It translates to CASSELQGDTEAFF.

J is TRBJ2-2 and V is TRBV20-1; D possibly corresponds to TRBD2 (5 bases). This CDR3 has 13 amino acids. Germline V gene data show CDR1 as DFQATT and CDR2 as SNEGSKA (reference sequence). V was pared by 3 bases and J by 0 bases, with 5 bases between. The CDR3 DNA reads TGCAGTGCTAGCGGGACGAACACCGGGGAGCTGTTTTTT. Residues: CSASGTNTGELFF.

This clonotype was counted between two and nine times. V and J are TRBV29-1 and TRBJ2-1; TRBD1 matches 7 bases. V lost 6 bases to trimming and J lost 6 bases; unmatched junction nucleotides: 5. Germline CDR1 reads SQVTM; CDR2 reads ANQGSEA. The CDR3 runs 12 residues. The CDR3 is CSVTTGANEQFF. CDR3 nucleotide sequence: TGCAGCGTCACCACAGGGGCCAATGAGCAGTTCTTC.

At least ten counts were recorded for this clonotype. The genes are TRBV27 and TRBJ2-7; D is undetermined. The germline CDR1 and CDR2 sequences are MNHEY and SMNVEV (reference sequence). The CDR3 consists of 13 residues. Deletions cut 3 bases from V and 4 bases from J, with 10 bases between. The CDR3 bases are TGTGCCAGCAGTTTTGTTCAAGAATACGAGCAGTACTTC. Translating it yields CASSFVQEYEQYF.

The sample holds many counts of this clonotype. The CDR3 coding sequence is TGTGCCAGCAGTGTTAGCGGGACCTTCTCCTACGAGCAGTACTTC. Amino acids: CASSVSGTFSYEQYF. V and J are TRBV6-1 and TRBJ2-7; 8 positions agree with TRBD2. From germline, CDR1 is MNHNS and CDR2 SASEGT. V lost 4 bases to trimming and J lost 0 bases; unmatched junction nucleotides: 5. This CDR3 is built from 15 residues.

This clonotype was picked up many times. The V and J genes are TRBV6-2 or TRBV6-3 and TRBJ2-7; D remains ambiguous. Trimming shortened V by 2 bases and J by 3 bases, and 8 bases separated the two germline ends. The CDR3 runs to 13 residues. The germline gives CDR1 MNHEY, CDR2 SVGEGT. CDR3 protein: CASSYEAHYEQYF. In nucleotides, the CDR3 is TGTGCCAGCAGTTACGAGGCCCACTACGAGCAGTACTTC.

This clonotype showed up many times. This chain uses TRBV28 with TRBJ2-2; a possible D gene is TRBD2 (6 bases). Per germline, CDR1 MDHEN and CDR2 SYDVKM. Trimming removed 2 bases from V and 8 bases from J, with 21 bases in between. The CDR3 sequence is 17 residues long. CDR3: CASSLTGGKRLPGELFF. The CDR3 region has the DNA TGTGCCAGCAGTTTAACCGGAGGGAAGCGACTTCCTGGGGAGCTGTTTTTT.

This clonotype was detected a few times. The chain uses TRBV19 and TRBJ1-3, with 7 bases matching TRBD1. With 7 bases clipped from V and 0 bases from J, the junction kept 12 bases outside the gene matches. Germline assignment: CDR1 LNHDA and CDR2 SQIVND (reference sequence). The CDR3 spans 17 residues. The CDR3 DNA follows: TGTGCCAGTAAACAGGGGACAGCGGGTAGCTCTGGAAACACCATATATTTT. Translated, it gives CASKQGTAGSSGNTIYF.

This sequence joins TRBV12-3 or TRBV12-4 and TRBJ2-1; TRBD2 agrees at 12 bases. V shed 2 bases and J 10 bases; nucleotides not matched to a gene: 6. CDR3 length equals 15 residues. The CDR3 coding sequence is TGTGCCAGCAGTTTAAGACTAGCGGGAGATTCGGAGCAGTTCTTC. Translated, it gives CASSLRLAGDSEQFF.

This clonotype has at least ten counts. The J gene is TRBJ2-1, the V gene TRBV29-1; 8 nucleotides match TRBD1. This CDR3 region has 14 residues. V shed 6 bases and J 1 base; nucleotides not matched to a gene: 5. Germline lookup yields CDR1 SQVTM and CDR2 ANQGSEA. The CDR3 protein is CSVRDRGSYNEQFF. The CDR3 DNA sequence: TGCAGCGTGCGCGACAGGGGTTCCTACAATGAGCAGTTCTTC.

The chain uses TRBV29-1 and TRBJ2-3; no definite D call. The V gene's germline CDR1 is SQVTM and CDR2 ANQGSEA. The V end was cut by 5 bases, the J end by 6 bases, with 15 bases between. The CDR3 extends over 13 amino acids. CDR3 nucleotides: TGCAGCGTTACAGCTGTCCGAGGTGATACGCAGTATTTT. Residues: CSVTAVRGDTQYF.

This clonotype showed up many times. The CDR3 DNA reads as TGTGCCAGCAGTGAATATTTGGGGGGGAGGACAGATACGCAGTATTTT. Amino acids: CASSEYLGGRTDTQYF. The chain couples TRBV27 to TRBJ2-3; 7 bases match TRBD2. The CDR3 loop spans 16 amino acids. After removal of 5 bases from V and 3 bases from J, the junction contained 11 bases not matched to a gene. The germline gives CDR1 MNHEY, CDR2 SMNVEV (reference sequence).

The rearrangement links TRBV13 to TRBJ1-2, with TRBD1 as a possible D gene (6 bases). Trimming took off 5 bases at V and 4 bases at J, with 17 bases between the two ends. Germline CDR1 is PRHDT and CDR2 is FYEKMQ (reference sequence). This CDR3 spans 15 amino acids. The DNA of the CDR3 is TGTGCCAGCAGCCTGGGGGGGGCCCGGGGCTATGGCTACACCTTC. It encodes CASSLGGARGYGYTF.

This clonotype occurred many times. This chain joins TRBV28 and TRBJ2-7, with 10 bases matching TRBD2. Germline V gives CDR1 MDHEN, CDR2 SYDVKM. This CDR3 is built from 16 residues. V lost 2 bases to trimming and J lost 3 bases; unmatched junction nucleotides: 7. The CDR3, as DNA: TGTGCCAGCAGTTTAAGGGAGGTAGCGGGAGGCTACGAGCAGTACTTC. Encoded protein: CASSLREVAGGYEQYF.

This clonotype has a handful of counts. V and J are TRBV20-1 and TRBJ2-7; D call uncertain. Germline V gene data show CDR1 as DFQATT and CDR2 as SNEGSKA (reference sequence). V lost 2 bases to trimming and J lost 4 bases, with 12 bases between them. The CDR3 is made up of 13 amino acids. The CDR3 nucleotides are TGCAGTGCTAGACGGCGGCTAGGATACGAGCAGTACTTC. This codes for CSARRRLGYEQYF.

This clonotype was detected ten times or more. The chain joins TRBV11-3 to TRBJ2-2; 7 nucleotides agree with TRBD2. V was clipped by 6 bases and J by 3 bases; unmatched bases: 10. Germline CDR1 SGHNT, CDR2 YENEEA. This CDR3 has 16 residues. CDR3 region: CASRADFAGDTGELFF. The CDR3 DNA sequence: TGTGCCAGCAGAGCCGACTTTGCGGGAGACACCGGGGAGCTGTTTTTT.

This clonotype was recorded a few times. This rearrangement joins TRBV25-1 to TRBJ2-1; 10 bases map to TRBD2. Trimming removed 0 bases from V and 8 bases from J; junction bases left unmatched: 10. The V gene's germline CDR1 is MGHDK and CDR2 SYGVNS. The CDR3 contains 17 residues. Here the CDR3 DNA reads TGTGCCAGCAGTGAATATTTTGCAGCGGGAGGGAGAGATGAGCAGTTCTTC. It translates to CASSEYFAAGGRDEQFF.

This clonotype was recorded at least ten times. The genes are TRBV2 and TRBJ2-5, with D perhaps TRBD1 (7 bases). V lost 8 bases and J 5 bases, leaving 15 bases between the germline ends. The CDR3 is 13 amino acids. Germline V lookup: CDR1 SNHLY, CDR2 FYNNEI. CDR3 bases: TGTGCCAGCCAAGGGGGCGCGGGGGAGACCCAGTACTTC. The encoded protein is CASQGGAGETQYF.

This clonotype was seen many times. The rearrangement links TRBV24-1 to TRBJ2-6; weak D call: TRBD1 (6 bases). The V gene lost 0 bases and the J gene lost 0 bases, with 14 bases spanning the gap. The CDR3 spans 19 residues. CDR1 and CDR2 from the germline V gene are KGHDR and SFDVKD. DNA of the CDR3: TGTGCCACCAGTGATTTGGGGACACGACTCGGCTCTGGGGCCAACGTCCTGACTTTC. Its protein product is CATSDLGTRLGSGANVLTF.

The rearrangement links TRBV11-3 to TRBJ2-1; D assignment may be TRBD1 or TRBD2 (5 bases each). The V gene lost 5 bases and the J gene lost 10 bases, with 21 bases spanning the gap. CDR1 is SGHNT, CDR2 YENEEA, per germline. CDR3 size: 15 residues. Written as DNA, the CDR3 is TGTGCCAGCAGCCCGCGGGCAGGGAGAGCCCAAGAGCAGTTCTTC. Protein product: CASSPRAGRAQEQFF. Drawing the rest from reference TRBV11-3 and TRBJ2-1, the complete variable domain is EAGVVQSPRYKIIEKKQPVAFWCNPISGHNTLYWYLQNLGQGPELLIRYENEEAVDDSQLPKDRFSAERLKGVDSTLKIQPAELGDSAVYLCASSPRAGRAQEQFFGPGTRLTVL.